This is a list of T cell receptor beta chains from one sample in a study of blood T cell repertoires in COVID-19. TCRdb's table, derived via immunoSEQ multiplex PCR, lists solely in-frame clones and lacks some. The table lists tens of thousands of clones, about 88% of them singletons. Specimen: peripheral blood. These TCRs come from a man in his 70s with active COVID-19. Both conserved end residues are part of each CDR3. D genes are given only for firm matches. Only part of the rows carry a size: once, few, many, or a class if the clone is expanded.

size: NA
D: TRBD2
V: TRBV4-2
J: TRBJ2-1
CDR3: CASSERGLAGGNEQFF
DNA: TGTGCCAGCAGCGAAAGGGGACTAGCGGGAGGAAATGAGCAGTTCTTC

size: NA
D: NA
V: TRBV4-1
J: TRBJ2-5
CDR3: CASSQDRDSQAQETQYF
DNA: TGCGCCAGCAGCCAAGATAGAGACAGCCAGGCCCAAGAGACCCAGTACTTC

size: NA
D: NA
V: TRBV5-1
J: TRBJ1-5
CDR3: CASSLDSLNQPQHF
DNA: TGCGCCAGCAGCTTGGACAGCCTCAATCAGCCCCAGCATTTT

size: once
D: NA
V: TRBV2
J: TRBJ1-1
CDR3: CASSAGTWGEAFF
DNA: TGTGCCAGCAGTGCCGGGACATGGGGTGAAGCTTTCTTT

size: NA
D: TRBD2
V: TRBV5-1
J: TRBJ2-3
CDR3: CASSFLPLAGSTDTQYF
DNA: TGCGCCAGCAGCTTTCTGCCGCTAGCGGGAAGCACAGATACGCAGTATTTT

size: NA
D: TRBD1
V: TRBV10-1
J: TRBJ2-7
CDR3: CASSPSLGQGLGEQYF
DNA: TGCGCCAGCAGCCCTTCGCTCGGACAGGGACTGGGGGAGCAGTACTTC

size: once
D: TRBD2
V: TRBV24-1
J: TRBJ2-3
CDR3: CATSGASGIGADTQYF
DNA: TGTGCCACCAGTGGGGCCAGCGGGATTGGAGCAGATACGCAGTATTTT

size: NA
D: TRBD2
V: TRBV7-9
J: TRBJ2-5
CDR3: CASSPGTSGQETQYF
DNA: TGTGCCAGCAGCCCGGGGACTAGCGGGCAAGAGACCCAGTACTTC

size: once
D: TRBD1
V: TRBV5-1
J: TRBJ2-3
CDR3: CASSLGDRMGDTQYF
DNA: TGCGCCAGCAGCTTGGGGGACAGGATGGGGGATACGCAGTATTTT

size: NA
D: TRBD1
V: TRBV6-5
J: TRBJ1-6
CDR3: CASGAGQGGSPLHF
DNA: TGTGCCAGCGGGGCGGGACAGGGGGGTTCACCCCTCCACTTT

size: NA
D: TRBD1
V: TRBV5-1
J: TRBJ1-4
CDR3: CASSLTGENEKLFF
DNA: TGCGCCAGCAGCTTGACAGGGGAGAATGAAAAACTGTTTTTT

size: NA
D: TRBD2
V: TRBV27
J: TRBJ2-1
CDR3: CASSSAGGPLEQFF
DNA: TGTGCCAGCAGTTCAGCGGGAGGGCCACTTGAGCAGTTCTTC

size: NA
D: NA
V: TRBV10-2
J: TRBJ2-7
CDR3: CASSESTGPAYEQYF
DNA: TGCGCCAGCAGTGAGTCGACAGGTCCTGCCTACGAGCAGTACTTC

size: once
D: NA
V: TRBV9
J: TRBJ2-2
CDR3: CASSVGLNTGELFF
DNA: TGTGCCAGCAGCGTAGGACTAAACACCGGGGAGCTGTTTTTT

size: NA
D: TRBD2
V: TRBV29-1
J: TRBJ2-7
CDR3: CSVTLAGGTSYEQYF
DNA: TGCAGCGTTACCTTAGCGGGAGGGACCTCCTACGAGCAGTACTTC

size: NA
D: TRBD1
V: TRBV5-1
J: TRBJ2-3
CDR3: CASRETGYTDTQYF
DNA: TGCGCCAGCAGGGAGACAGGGTACACAGATACGCAGTATTTT

size: NA
D: TRBD2
V: TRBV2
J: TRBJ2-1
CDR3: CASSPGTSEGEQFF
DNA: TGTGCCAGCAGTCCCGGGACTAGCGAGGGTGAGCAGTTCTTC

size: NA
D: TRBD2
V: TRBV7-8
J: TRBJ2-7
CDR3: CASSLSGSSVYEQYF
DNA: TGTGCCAGCAGCCTAAGCGGGAGTAGCGTCTACGAGCAGTACTTC

size: NA
D: TRBD1
V: TRBV6-6
J: TRBJ2-6
CDR3: CASSYPGQGTVLTF
DNA: TGTGCCAGCAGTTACCCCGGACAGGGGACCGTCCTGACTTTC

size: few
D: NA
V: TRBV20-1
J: TRBJ1-2
CDR3: CSARREGGYTF
DNA: TGCAGTGCTAGAAGGGAGGGGGGCTACACCTTC

size: NA
D: TRBD2
V: TRBV5-5
J: TRBJ2-1
CDR3: CASSGGLAGDEQFF
DNA: TGTGCCAGCAGCGGGGGACTAGCAGGCGATGAGCAGTTCTTC

size: once
D: NA
V: TRBV5-5
J: TRBJ2-2
CDR3: CASSLVAGRTGELFF
DNA: TGTGCCAGCAGCTTGGTTGCGGGACGGACCGGGGAGCTGTTTTTT

size: NA
D: NA
V: TRBV6-5
J: TRBJ1-1
CDR3: CASSFGQTNTEAFF
DNA: TGTGCCAGCAGCTTTGGACAGACGAACACTGAAGCTTTCTTT

size: NA
D: TRBD2
V: TRBV20-1
J: TRBJ2-7
CDR3: CSASPSGGYYEQYF
DNA: TGCAGTGCTAGTCCCAGCGGGGGATATTACGAGCAGTACTTC

size: NA
D: NA
V: TRBV7-9
J: TRBJ1-2
CDR3: CASSLGQLNYGYTF
DNA: TGTGCCAGCAGCTTAGGACAGCTAAACTATGGCTACACCTTC

size: NA
D: TRBD2
V: TRBV24-1
J: TRBJ2-5
CDR3: CATSESGRQETQYF
DNA: TGTGCCACCAGTGAGAGCGGGAGGCAAGAGACCCAGTACTTC

size: NA
D: NA
V: TRBV6-2/TRBV6-3
J: TRBJ2-1
CDR3: CASSYQRAWSDEQFF
DNA: TGTGCCAGCAGTTACCAGCGGGCCTGGTCGGATGAGCAGTTCTTC

size: NA
D: NA
V: TRBV5-1
J: TRBJ2-7
CDR3: CASAEDPGTYEQYF
DNA: TGCGCCAGCGCCGAGGATCCAGGGACTTACGAGCAGTACTTC

size: NA
D: TRBD1
V: TRBV30
J: TRBJ2-7
CDR3: CAWSVPRQGAHEQYF
DNA: TGTGCCTGGAGTGTCCCCCGACAGGGGGCCCACGAGCAGTACTTC

size: NA
D: NA
V: TRBV19
J: TRBJ2-3
CDR3: CASSIGPRDTQYF
DNA: TGTGCCAGTAGTATAGGCCCGAGAGATACGCAGTATTTT

size: NA
D: NA
V: TRBV7-9
J: TRBJ2-7
CDR3: CASSLAGTYEQYF
DNA: TGTGCCAGCAGCTTAGCCGGGACCTACGAGCAGTACTTC

size: NA
D: TRBD1
V: TRBV18
J: TRBJ1-1
CDR3: CASSPGQGRGGTEAFF
DNA: TGTGCCAGCTCACCCGGACAGGGAAGAGGGGGCACTGAAGCTTTCTTT

size: once
D: NA
V: TRBV4-3
J: TRBJ1-1
CDR3: CASSQELGGTEAFF
DNA: TGCGCCAGCAGCCAAGAATTAGGGGGCACTGAAGCTTTCTTT

size: NA
D: NA
V: TRBV6-2/TRBV6-3
J: TRBJ1-1
CDR3: CASSYSRQLNTEAFF
DNA: TGTGCCAGCAGTTACTCTCGACAGCTGAACACTGAAGCTTTCTTT

size: NA
D: TRBD1
V: TRBV18
J: TRBJ1-2
CDR3: CASSPRDREGYTF
DNA: TGTGCCAGCTCACCTCGGGACAGGGAAGGCTACACCTTC

size: NA
D: TRBD2
V: TRBV4-3
J: TRBJ2-3
CDR3: CASSQDPAGPTSGITDTQYF
DNA: TGCGCCAGCAGCCAAGATCCGGCCGGGCCGACTAGCGGGATCACAGATACGCAGTATTTT

size: NA
D: TRBD1
V: TRBV19
J: TRBJ2-2
CDR3: CASRGPGQPNTGELFF
DNA: TGTGCCAGTAGGGGCCCGGGACAGCCGAACACCGGGGAGCTGTTTTTT

size: NA
D: NA
V: TRBV6-1
J: TRBJ2-7
CDR3: CASSDSQGSSYEQYF
DNA: TGTGCCAGCAGTGATTCACAGGGTAGCTCCTACGAGCAGTACTTC

size: NA
D: NA
V: TRBV5-6
J: TRBJ2-2
CDR3: CASSLGPGGTGELFF
DNA: TGTGCCAGCAGCTTGGGGCCAGGTGGGACCGGGGAGCTGTTTTTT

size: NA
D: TRBD2
V: TRBV7-2
J: TRBJ2-1
CDR3: CASSPTSGDYNEQFF
DNA: TGTGCCAGCAGCCCGACTAGCGGGGACTACAATGAGCAGTTCTTC

size: NA
D: TRBD1
V: TRBV28
J: TRBJ2-7
CDR3: CASSFPRDRGIHEQYF
DNA: TGTGCCAGCAGTTTCCCGAGGGACAGGGGAATCCACGAGCAGTACTTC

size: NA
D: TRBD2
V: TRBV6-5
J: TRBJ2-3
CDR3: CASSQGLAGTDTQYF
DNA: TGTGCCAGCAGCCAGGGACTAGCGGGCACAGATACGCAGTATTTT

size: few
D: TRBD2
V: TRBV5-4
J: TRBJ2-7
CDR3: CASSRLAGVLGYEQYF
DNA: TGTGCCAGCAGTAGACTAGCGGGAGTCCTTGGTTACGAGCAGTACTTC

size: NA
D: TRBD1
V: TRBV2
J: TRBJ1-1
CDR3: CASTASTGGFGGFTEAFF
DNA: TGTGCCAGCACCGCATCGACAGGGGGCTTCGGAGGGTTCACTGAAGCTTTCTTT

size: NA
D: TRBD2
V: TRBV4-3
J: TRBJ2-3
CDR3: CASSQVLGTSGTDTQYF
DNA: TGCGCCAGCAGCCAAGTGCTCGGGACTAGCGGTACAGATACGCAGTATTTT

size: NA
D: NA
V: TRBV7-8
J: TRBJ2-2
CDR3: CASSLRDSNTGELFF
DNA: TGTGCCAGCAGCTTAAGGGACTCTAACACCGGGGAGCTGTTTTTT